Shown below are 31 T cell receptor beta chains from a single sample sequenced in a study of tumor-infiltrating lymphocytes in primary liver carcinoma. Unsorted bulk tissue, about 17-33 mg of it, served as the source for co-extraction of RNA and DNA. The researchers produced TCR beta cDNA from approximately 0.45 ug total RNA with a constant-region primer. Slightly modified ARM-PCR with three nested multiplex PCR rounds yielded TCR beta libraries. TRBV1-TRBV30 forward primers and a C-beta reverse primer were used in the first two PCR rounds, which each ran for 10 cycles. From the multiplex PCR reads, TCRdb called clonotypes with MiXCR, one entry per CDR3 protein. The sample lists approximately 110,000 distinct CDR3 sequences, roughly 80% occurring once. Sequenced: liver tumor tissue from sampling region 3. The subset is: tumor region T3, left-lateral pole. These receptor sequences come from a man aged 35-49 years with primary liver carcinoma and hepatitis B virus infection.

The chain couples TRBV11-3 to TRBJ2-1; D not certain. V shed 5 bases and J shed 14 bases, with 22 bases lying between them. The CDR3 covers 14 residues. Germline loops: CDR1 SGHNT, CDR2 YENEEA. Written as DNA, the CDR3 is TGTGCCAGCAGCATAGGCGTCTCGAACAATGAAGAGTTCTTC. It is translated as CASSIGVSNNEEFF. The full variable domain, with the rest looked up from reference TRBV11-3 and TRBJ2-1, is EAGVVQSPRYKIIEKKQPVAFWCNPISGHNTLYWYLQNLGQGPELLIRYENEEAVDDSQLPKDRFSAERLKGVDSTLKIQPAELGDSAVYLCASSIGVSNNEEFFGPGTRLTVL.

This clonotype was seen a few times. At one end the junction does not follow the germline gene, possibly because of a read error. The V gene is TRBV4-3, the J gene TRBJ2-1, with D possibly TRBD1 on 5 matching bases. There are 14 residues in the CDR3. The germline V gene encodes CDR1 LGHNA and CDR2 YSLEER. CDR3 sequence (DNA): TGCACCAGCAGCCAGGGCAGGACCAACAATGTGCAGTTCTTC. Amino acid sequence: CTSSQGRTNNVQFF.

Concerning this clonotype itself: At one end the junction does not follow the germline gene, possibly because of a read error. The chain combines TRBV5-4 with TRBJ2-7; D remains unclear. Germline lookup yields CDR1 SGHNT and CDR2 YYREEE (reference sequence). The CDR3 has 12 amino acids. The CDR3 bases are TGTGACAGCAGCCCCCCGCTGGGCGAGCAGTATTTC. Protein: CDSSPPLGEQYF.

As concerns this clonotype: The junction departs from germline at one end; a sequencing error may be responsible. The CDR3, as DNA: TGCGCCAGCAGCTCCTACGGACTAGCGGGAGAGCTAGAGACCCGGTGCTTC. It codes for CASSSYGLAGELETRCF. The V gene is TRBV5-1, the J gene TRBJ2-5; 13 nucleotides line up with TRBD2. The CDR3 runs to 17 residues. Germline CDR1 reads SGHRS; CDR2 reads YFSETQ.

This clonotype was found a few times. The V gene is TRBV6-5, the J gene TRBJ1-5, with a possible D match to TRBD1 (5 bases). The V and J ends lost 8 bases and 4 bases respectively, with 12 bases between them. The CDR3 has 13 amino acids. The V gene's germline CDR1 is MNHEY and CDR2 SVGAGI. The CDR3 sequence is CASGDASNQPQHF. For the CDR3, the DNA is TGTGCCAGCGGGGACGCTAGTAATCAGCCCCAGCATTTT.

With respect to this clonotype: This may stem from a read error, because a much larger clone lies one nucleotide away. This chain uses TRBV24-1 with TRBJ2-3; 7 bases align to TRBD2. CDR1 is KGHDR, CDR2 SFDVKD, per germline. J gave up 4 bases and V 5 bases, and 8 bases lay outside the gene matches. This CDR3 contains 15 residues. CDR3 region: CATSVAAGVSDTQYF. For the CDR3, the DNA is TGTGCCACCAGTGTGGCCGCGGGAGTGTCAGATACGCAGTATTTT.

Note on this clonotype: A read error is likely, as this CDR3 ends without the conserved phenylalanine or tryptophan. The DNA is left out, because the CDR3 cannot be placed on it with certainty; the CDR3 is given as TCRdb lists it. The chain combines TRBV4-1 with TRBJ1-4; whether TRBD1, the table's D call, matches the DNA was not checked. Counting both end residues, the CDR3 totals 12 amino acids. Germline CDR1 reads MGHRA; CDR2 reads YSYEKL. CDR3 loop: CASSQREEKLFI.

In regard to this clonotype: The junction shows a germline mismatch at one end, possibly a read error. V is TRBV5-4 and J is TRBJ2-3; D is unresolved. The DNA end favors TRBJ1-5, so the J call may be wrong. The CDR3 has 13 residues. Looked up from germline, CDR1 is SGHNT and CDR2 is YYREEE (reference sequence). The CDR3 nucleotides read TGTACCAGCAGCCCCCCGAGTGTTAATACGCAGCATTTT. It specifies CTSSPPSVNTQHF.

The rearrangement links TRBV29-1 to TRBJ2-1; D is unresolved. V was clipped by 0 bases and J by 7 bases, with 10 bases between them. The CDR3 spans 13 residues. Per germline, CDR1 SQVTM and CDR2 ANQGSEA. CDR3 DNA sequence: TGCAGCGTTGAAGACCCCCATAATAATGAGCAGTTCTTC. Residues: CSVEDPHNNEQFF.

This clonotype has just one count. One end of the junction does not line up with germline, which may come from a read error. The CDR3: CTSSLYPGETSTDTQYF. For the CDR3, the DNA is TGTACCAGCAGCTTATATCCGGGGGAGACTAGCACAGATACGCAATATTTT. This rearrangement joins TRBV11-2 to TRBJ2-3; 7 nucleotides agree with TRBD2. Germline V gene sequence: CDR1 SGHAT, CDR2 FQNNGV. The CDR3 extends over 17 amino acids.

A word on this clonotype: A junction end diverges from the germline sequence, so it may reflect a read error. This rearrangement joins TRBV11-2 to TRBJ2-4; 10 nucleotides align to TRBD2. The CDR3 spans 17 residues. Germline-derived CDR1 and CDR2 are SGHAT and FQNNGV. DNA of the CDR3: TGTGCCAGGAGCTTAGATACTAGCGGGATTGCCAAAGACATTCGGTACTTC. It yields the protein CARSLDTSGIAKDIRYF.

Points on this clonotype: At one end the junction does not follow the germline gene, possibly because of a read error. The chain uses TRBV6-5 and TRBJ2-2; the D gene could be TRBD1 or TRBD2 (6 bases each). The CDR3 has 18 amino acids. Germline CDR1 and CDR2: MNHEY and SVGAGI. DNA of the CDR3: TGTGCCAGCAGGAAGGGGCAGGGGTTTGGGTTGAACACCGGGGGGCTGTTTTTT. It codes for CASRKGQGFGLNTGGLFF.

Comment on this clonotype: Compared with germline, one end of the junction differs, possibly owing to a read error. The chain links TRBV29-1 to TRBJ1-2; possible D gene TRBD1, 5 bases. Looked up from germline, CDR1 is SQVTM and CDR2 is ANQGSEA. The CDR3 is 18 amino acids. Written as DNA, the CDR3 is TGCAGCGTTGGGACACCAACAGGAACTCAAGTGGCTAACTGTGGCTACGCCTTC. Its translation: CSVGTPTGTQVANCGYAF.

About this clonotype: A junction end diverges from the germline sequence, so it may reflect a read error. The rearrangement uses TRBV5-4 and TRBJ2-7; D is unclear. CDR3 length: 15 residues. Germline lookup yields CDR1 SGHNT and CDR2 YYREEE (reference sequence). DNA of the CDR3: TGCGCCAGCAGCACAACGTCCAACGACCTCTACGATCAGTACTTC. Its translation is CASSTTSNDLYDQYF.

The genes are TRBV29-1 and TRBJ2-5; TRBD1 might be the D (5 bases). The length of the CDR3 is 13 residues. In germline, CDR1 is SQVTM, CDR2 ANQGSEA. Trimming took off 7 bases at V and 4 bases at J, with 16 bases between the two ends. The CDR3 region is CSGIQDTGETQYF. The CDR3 bases are TGCAGCGGTATACAGGATACGGGAGAGACCCAGTACTTC.

This sequence joins TRBV29-1 and TRBJ1-2; D gene uncertain. CDR3 length equals 15 residues. V dropped 8 bases and J dropped 2 bases, with 21 bases sitting between them. Per the germline V gene, CDR1 is SQVTM and CDR2 is ANQGSEA. The CDR3 sequence is CSLISAGKSNYGYTF. CDR3 DNA sequence: TGCAGCCTTATAAGTGCGGGGAAGAGCAACTATGGCTACACCTTC. Looking up the rest from reference TRBV29-1 and TRBJ1-2 gives the full variable domain: SAVISQKPSRDICQRGTSLTIQCQVDSQVTMMFWYRQQPGQSLTLIATANQGSEATYESGFVIDKFPISRPNLTFSTLTVSNMSPEDSSIYLCSLISAGKSNYGYTFGSGTRLTVV.

CDR3 nucleotides: TGTGCCAGCAGCTTAGAGTGGGGCGGAGCTGCAGGCGATGAGCAGTTCTTC. Residues: CASSLEWGGAAGDEQFF. The chain combines TRBV7-8 with TRBJ2-1; D may be TRBD1 (5 bases). Germline V gene sequence: CDR1 SGHVS, CDR2 FQNEAQ. The V end was cut by 1 base, the J end by 8 bases, with 21 bases between. This CDR3 has 17 residues.

J is TRBJ2-7 and V is TRBV4-2, with a possible D match to TRBD2 (6 bases). The CDR3 runs 15 residues. With 8 bases removed from V and 1 base from J, the gap between germline ends came to 18 bases. Germline V lookup: CDR1 LGHNA, CDR2 YNFKEQ. This CDR3 reads CASCGAGPSSYEQYF. CDR3 bases: TGTGCCAGCTGCGGGGCCGGACCAAGTTCCTACGAGCAGTACTTC.

As regards this clonotype: Compared with germline, one end of the junction differs, possibly owing to a read error. The gene calls are TRBV2 and TRBJ2-2; D gene unclear. This CDR3 region has 13 residues. Germline V gives CDR1 SNHLY, CDR2 FYNNEI. The CDR3 loop is CASSESFTRELFF. The CDR3 DNA sequence: TGTGCCAGCAGTGAATCTTTCACCAGGGAGCTGTTTTTT.

This clonotype occurred many times. The chain recombines TRBV5-1 with TRBJ2-7; TRBD1 or TRBD2 may be the D gene (5 bases each). V lost 2 bases and J lost 5, with 14 bases in between. The CDR3 sequence is 14 residues long. Germline CDR1 is SGHRS and CDR2 is YFSETQ. CDR3: CASSLLGTKDEQYF. CDR3 nucleotide sequence: TGCGCCAGCAGCTTATTAGGGACCAAGGACGAGCAGTACTTC.

A remark on this clonotype: One end of the junction does not line up with germline, which may come from a read error. This chain uses TRBV11-2 with TRBJ2-4; D not resolved. Germline-derived CDR1 and CDR2 are SGHAT and FQNNGV. This CDR3 contains 15 residues. This CDR3 reads CSSISSAVAKNIQYF. CDR3 coding DNA: TGTTCCAGCATCAGTTCGGCGGTAGCCAAAAACATTCAGTACTTC.

Concerning this clonotype itself: At one boundary the junction diverges from the germline segment, which might be a read error. The rearrangement links TRBV4-1 to TRBJ1-2; weak D call: TRBD1 (5 bases). Germline V gives CDR1 MGHRA, CDR2 YSYEKL. This CDR3 spans 16 amino acids. CDR3 region: CASSPSPDMGSYGYTF. The CDR3 DNA sequence: TGCGCCAGCAGCCCGTCCCCGGACATGGGGAGCTATGGCTACACCTTT.

A remark on this clonotype: This CDR3 is missing its conserved last phenylalanine or tryptophan, likely due to a read error. V usage is TRBV12-3 or TRBV12-4 and J usage is TRBJ2-3, with D possibly TRBD2 on 5 matching bases. CDR3 length equals 15 residues. DNA for the CDR3: TGTGCAAGCAGTTCTGCGAGCGGACTCACAGATACGCAGTATTAT. Translating gives CASSSASGLTDTQYY.

Concerning this clonotype: One end of the junction varies from germline; a read error may be responsible. This chain joins TRBV6-2 or TRBV6-3 and TRBJ2-7; 13 bases line up with TRBD2. Germline assignment: CDR1 MNHEY and CDR2 SVGEGT. CDR3 length: 15 residues. This chain's CDR3 is CASSTSGREVERQYF. CDR3 bases: TGTGCCAGCAGTACTAGCGGGAGGGAGGTGGAGCGGCAGTATTTC.

This rearrangement joins TRBV19 to TRBJ2-1; a weak D match, TRBD2 (6 bases). The CDR3 is made up of 15 amino acids. The germline V gene has CDR1 LNHDA and CDR2 SQIVND (reference sequence). Trimming shortened V by 5 bases and J by 8 bases, and 19 bases separated the two germline ends. CDR3 nucleotide sequence: TGTGCCAGTAGTCTGGCCTACTCGGCGGGGCATGAGCAGTTCTTC. Protein product: CASSLAYSAGHEQFF.

Of note for this clonotype: The CDR3 end shows no conserved phenylalanine or tryptophan, and so a read error is likely. The chain is built from TRBV10-3 and TRBJ2-3; D tentatively reads TRBD1 or TRBD2 (5 bases each). CDR1 and CDR2 (germline): ENHRY, SYGVKD. The CDR3 contains 14 residues. CDR3: CAISVGQTRDMQYL. Written as DNA, the CDR3 is TGTGCCATCAGTGTAGGACAAACCCGGGATATGCAGTATTTG.

There are a few counts of this clonotype. The chain links TRBV11-2 to TRBJ2-2; perhaps TRBD2 as D (6 bases). Germline V gene lookup returns CDR1 SGHAT and CDR2 FQNNGV. The CDR3 loop spans 17 amino acids. Trimming shortened V by 1 base and J by 0 bases, and 12 bases separated the two germline ends. DNA of the CDR3: TGTGCCAGCAGCTTAGCATTAGGAGGGGCGAACACCGGGGAGCTGTTTTTT. This sequence encodes CASSLALGGANTGELFF. The whole variable domain, remainder taken from reference TRBV11-2 and TRBJ2-2, is EAGVAQSPRYKIIEKRQSVAFWCNPISGHATLYWYQQILGQGPKLLIQFQNNGVVDDSQLPKDRFSAERLKGVDSTLKIQPAKLEDSAVYLCASSLALGGANTGELFFGEGSRLTVL.

Worth noting for this clonotype: The junction departs from the called germline gene at one end, perhaps through a read error. CDR3 sequence reads: CTSSLAGGEETQYF. The CDR3 DNA reads TGTACCAGTAGTTTAGCGGGAGGGGAAGAGACCCAGTACTTC. The chain recombines TRBV12-3 or TRBV12-4 with TRBJ2-5, with 11 positions matching TRBD2. The CDR3 has 14 amino acids.

Details on this clonotype: The CDR3 carries no conserved terminal phenylalanine or tryptophan, so it likely arises from a read error. This chain connects TRBV6-5 to TRBJ2-3; 11 nucleotides match TRBD2. The CDR3 extends over 15 amino acids. Germline values: CDR1 MNHEY, CDR2 SVGAGI. After removal of 7 bases from V and 7 bases from J, the junction contained 10 bases not matched to a gene. Here the CDR3 reads CASNPRLAGTYTQYL. DNA of the CDR3: TGTGCCAGCAACCCAAGACTAGCGGGAACATATACGCAGTATTTA.

Note on this clonotype: This sequence may be a read error, since a much larger clone differs from it by one base. The chain joins TRBV5-1 to TRBJ2-6, with TRBD1 as a possible D gene (6 bases). The CDR3 totals 16 residues. Germline assignment: CDR1 SGHRS and CDR2 YFSETQ. CDR3 in DNA: TGCGCCAGCAGCTTGGGACAGGAAGCTGGGGCCAACGTCCTGGCTTTC. Translation gives CASSLGQEAGANVLAF.

Comment on this clonotype: The junction differs from germline at one of its ends, possibly a read error. The chain recombines TRBV6-2 or TRBV6-3 with TRBJ2-3, with 10 bases identical to TRBD2. Germline V gives CDR1 MNHEY, CDR2 SVGEGT. There are 17 residues in the CDR3. CDR3 sequence: CASTGTSERYSTNTQYF. The CDR3 DNA is TGTGCCAGTACTGGGACTAGCGAGAGGTATAGCACAAATACGCAGTATTTT.